The sequence of this TCR beta chain was determined in a study of CD8+CD57+ T cells in acquired aplastic anemia. Background on the study: DNA from sorted CD4+ and CD8+ cells averaged around 3.5 ug.

The CDR3 is 15 amino acids long, termini counted. CDR1 and CDR2 from the germline V gene are SNHLY and FYNNEI. Genomic DNA acted as the template from which TCR beta VDJ combination and CDR3 sequence profiling were carried out. MiXCR, applied by TCRdb to the reads, yields one record per CDR3 protein. Of hundreds of thousands of distinct CDR3 sequences in the sample, 55% to 75% are singletons; the top ten hold under 5%. This clonotype came up once. Since no conserved phenylalanine or tryptophan closes the CDR3, a read error is the likely cause. The DNA is omitted, as the CDR3 cannot be located on it reliably, and the CDR3 follows TCRdb's listing.

The chain is built from TRBV2 and TRBJ1-6; the table assigns TRBD1, which was not confirmed against the DNA. The sequence came from a human donor in good health, serving as a control. The specimen sequenced was sorted CD4+, CD8+, or CD8+CD57+ T cells (not recorded which) from PBMCs. CDR3 sequence reads: CASSADGQGALPLQN.